Only a few counts were recorded for the clone carrying this T cell receptor (beta chain). Its specificity is unknown. The V segment lost 5 bases and the J segment 7 bases; nucleotides outside the gene matches: 5. The germline V gene has CDR1 SNHLY and CDR2 FYNNEI. This CDR3 is 13 amino acids long. cDNA synthesis used the whole RNA isolate, giving expressed TCRB sequences. Repertoires were generated with immunoSEQ multiplex PCR, while TCRdb's copy carries only in-frame clones and drops some. The sample holds about 160,000 clones, around 8% seen once. The sample comes from a study of beta chain features in type 1 diabetes. Study-level background: Healthy donors resembled patients in age, gender and cell yields. Study observations and caveats: Significant though moderate, a shortening of TCRB CDR3s appeared in all four CD4+ subsets of Type 1 diabetes patients. VDJ junctions from patients with type 1 diabetes contained fewer insertions and more deletions. A greater similarity of naive, central memory and Treg TCRB repertoires was seen among patients than among healthy donors.

Sequenced: central memory CD4+ T cells from blood. This sequence joins TRBV2 and TRBJ1-2, with 9 positions matching TRBD1. This TCR was recovered from a woman between 40 and 55 years old with type 1 diabetes. CDR3 in amino acids: CASSPGQGRGYTF. CDR3 nucleotide sequence: TGTGCCAGCAGTCCGGGACAGGGCCGTGGCTACACCTTC. The entire variable domain, with the rest obtained from reference TRBV2 and TRBJ1-2, is as follows: EPEVTQTPSHQVTQMGQEVILRCVPISNHLYFYWYRQILGQKVEFLVSFYNNEISEKSEIFDDQFSVERPDGSNFTLKIRSTKLEDSAMYFCASSPGQGRGYTFGSGTRLTVV.